Listed below are T cell receptor beta chains from one sample, sequenced in a study of cytomegalovirus exposure and HLA in healthy donors. TCRdb's table, derived via immunoSEQ multiplex PCR, lists solely in-frame clones and lacks some. The sample shows under 100,000 clones, around 70% of them seen only once. Sequenced input: PBMCs. These receptors originate from a woman in her 50s in good health and CMV-seropositive. CDR3s include the opening cysteine and the closing phenylalanine or tryptophan. A D gene is named only where the DNA matches it firmly. Size is omitted from some rows. Given values are once, few, many or a class for expanded clones.

abundance	len	v_gene	d_gene	j_gene	CDR3aa	CDR3nt
once	16	TRBV27	TRBD2	TRBJ2-7	CASSLAQGLAGGEQYF	TGTGCCAGCAGCCTGGCCCAGGGGCTAGCGGGAGGTGAGCAGTACTTC
few	18	TRBV28	TRBD2	TRBJ2-2	CASIPGLAGASHTGELFF	TGTGCCAGCATTCCGGGACTAGCGGGAGCGTCGCACACCGGGGAGCTGTTTTTT
-	12	TRBV7-9	TRBD1	TRBJ2-7	CSSSTGGDEQYF	TGTTCCAGCAGTACAGGGGGCGACGAGCAGTACTTC
few	14	TRBV7-3	-	TRBJ1-2	CASSSVGALDGYTF	TGTGCCAGCAGCTCCGTGGGGGCGCTTGATGGCTACACCTTC
-	20	TRBV14	TRBD2	TRBJ2-3	CASSQGRLAEKPVYTDTQYF	TGTGCCAGCAGCCAAGGGCGACTAGCGGAAAAACCAGTTTACACAGATACGCAGTATTTT
-	15	TRBV7-2	-	TRBJ2-7	CASSADGLSSYEQYF	TGTGCCAGCAGCGCCGACGGGTTGAGCTCCTACGAGCAGTACTTC
-	13	TRBV15	-	TRBJ2-7	CATSSAVSYEQYF	TGTGCCACCAGCAGCGCAGTCTCCTACGAGCAGTACTTC
-	16	TRBV10-1	TRBD1	TRBJ2-7	CASSYYRDRGLYEQYF	TGCGCCAGCAGTTATTACCGGGACAGGGGGCTCTACGAGCAGTACTTC
few	15	TRBV6-1	-	TRBJ2-1	CASSARDWGDNEQFF	TGTGCCAGCAGTGCCCGGGACTGGGGCGACAATGAGCAGTTCTTC
-	12	TRBV5-6	-	TRBJ2-3	CASSGFTDTQYF	TGTGCCAGCAGCGGCTTCACAGATACGCAGTATTTT
few	19	TRBV6-1	TRBD1	TRBJ2-1	CASSEWGGQGLLFYNEQFF	TGTGCCAGCAGTGAATGGGGGGGACAGGGGCTCCTTTTTTACAATGAGCAGTTCTTC
few	11	TRBV19	TRBD1	TRBJ2-7	CASSNRGEQYF	TGTGCCAGTAGTAACAGGGGTGAGCAGTACTTC
few	12	TRBV7-9	TRBD2	TRBJ2-7	CSSSLGGTEQYF	TGTTCCAGCAGCTTGGGGGGGACCGAGCAGTACTTC
-	13	TRBV19	-	TRBJ1-5	CASKFRGNQPQHF	TGTGCCAGTAAATTCCGGGGCAATCAGCCCCAGCATTTT
few	14	TRBV28	-	TRBJ2-5	CATRGLGGLETQYF	TGTGCCACCCGGGGACTGGGGGGTTTAGAGACCCAGTACTTC
few	13	TRBV15	-	TRBJ1-3	CATSRGAGNTIYF	TGTGCCACCAGCAGGGGAGCAGGAAACACCATATATTTT
-	18	TRBV5-4	TRBD2	TRBJ2-7	CASSLAGGRALLASEQYF	TGTGCCAGCAGCTTGGCCGGCGGGAGGGCCCTTTTGGCATCCGAGCAGTACTTC
once	16	TRBV4-1	-	TRBJ1-2	CASSQVLRTLNYGYTF	TGCGCCAGCAGTCAAGTGTTAAGGACACTTAACTATGGCTACACCTTC
-	12	TRBV7-9	-	TRBJ1-3	CSSSLRGNTIYF	TGTTCCAGCAGCTTACGGGGAAACACCATATATTTT
few	15	TRBV28	-	TRBJ2-4	CASSLGHIAKNIQYF	TGTGCCAGCAGTTTAGGGCACATAGCCAAAAACATTCAGTACTTC
-	17	TRBV27	TRBD2	TRBJ2-3	CASSSQLAGGPTNTQYF	TGTGCCAGCAGTTCCCAACTGGCGGGAGGGCCCACAAATACGCAGTATTTT
-	12	TRBV7-6	-	TRBJ2-1	CASSLATSRQFF	TGTGCCAGCAGCTTAGCGACATCCAGGCAGTTCTTC
-	14	TRBV19	TRBD1	TRBJ1-1	CATKDRGEGTEAFF	TGTGCCACAAAAGACAGGGGGGAGGGCACTGAAGCTTTCTTT
-	14	TRBV9	-	TRBJ1-1	CASSVQGMNTEAFF	TGTGCCAGCAGCGTTCAGGGGATGAACACTGAAGCTTTCTTT
-	14	TRBV9	-	TRBJ2-1	CASSTRDSSNEQFF	TGTGCCAGCAGCACAAGGGACTCTTCCAATGAGCAGTTCTTC
-	15	TRBV7-5	-	TRBJ2-7	CVRSDEGGTTYEQYF	TGTGTCAGAAGCGATGAGGGAGGGACAACTTACGAGCAGTACTTC
few	15	TRBV5-1	TRBD2	TRBJ2-1	CASSPQAGGNNEQFF	TGCGCCAGCAGCCCCCAAGCGGGGGGGAACAATGAGCAGTTCTTC
-	17	TRBV4-1	-	TRBJ2-3	CASSQVPSLDFTDTQYF	TGCGCCAGCAGCCAAGTTCCAAGCCTTGACTTCACAGATACGCAGTATTTT
many	12	TRBV6-5	-	TRBJ2-7	CASRPDVSGLYF	TGTGCCAGCAGGCCTGATGTTTCGGGTTTGTACTTC
few	14	TRBV19	TRBD1	TRBJ1-1	CASRDRLRNTEAFF	TGTGCCAGCCGGGACAGACTCCGGAACACTGAAGCTTTCTTT
-	16	TRBV15	-	TRBJ2-6	CATSRVSVSGANVLTF	TGTGCCACCAGCAGAGTCTCTGTCTCTGGGGCCAACGTCCTGACTTTC
-	17	TRBV2	TRBD1	TRBJ1-5	CASSPSRDRGVRQPQHF	TGTGCCAGCAGCCCATCCCGGGACAGGGGTGTGAGGCAGCCCCAGCATTTT
medium-sized	14	TRBV19	TRBD1	TRBJ1-1	CASSETGGGTEAFF	TGTGCCAGTAGTGAAACAGGGGGAGGCACTGAAGCTTTCTTT
-	15	TRBV19	-	TRBJ1-5	CATTLTVDNDQPQHF	TGTGCCACCACACTGACGGTGGACAATGATCAGCCCCAGCATTTT
-	17	TRBV7-3	TRBD2	TRBJ2-1	CASSLGWGGGVNNEQFF	TGTGCCAGCAGCTTAGGTTGGGGCGGGGGGGTTAACAATGAGCAGTTCTTC
-	11	TRBV27	-	TRBJ1-2	CASMGLYGYTF	TGTGCCAGCATGGGGCTCTATGGCTACACCTTC
-	16	TRBV19	-	TRBJ1-5	CASGGRQGSRNQPQHF	TGTGCCAGTGGTGGACGGCAGGGAAGCCGAAATCAGCCCCAGCATTTT
-	15	TRBV6-1	-	TRBJ2-7	CASSLGGPYSYEQYF	TGTGCCAGCAGCTTGGGAGGACCCTACTCCTACGAGCAGTACTTC
few	15	TRBV19	TRBD2	TRBJ2-2	CASSIIAGGSGELFF	TGTGCCAGTAGTATTATAGCGGGAGGAAGCGGGGAGCTGTTTTTT
-	16	TRBV6-1	TRBD2	TRBJ2-2	CASSELGRVSTGELFF	TGTGCCAGCAGTGAACTTGGGAGGGTAAGCACCGGGGAGCTGTTTTTT